The 28 T cell receptor beta chains listed next were all sequenced from one sample in a study of glioma-infiltrating T cells after dendritic cell vaccination (dated by TCRdb to the mid-2010s). The time point label on this specimen signifies: after dendritic cell vaccination, including at tumor progression/relapse. The library was made by the immunoSEQ multiplex PCR assay. TCRdb took this table from immuneACCESS and kept in-frame rearrangements with V and J called. Such tables lack part of the clones; where checked against another copy, unresolved V genes explain under half of the gap, and the rest is unexplained. For this sample the table gives 45,000 to 60,000 clones, of which roughly four fifths were detected only once. Around 14% of the sample is taken by the ten largest. The material was blood, obtained after dendritic cell vaccination. All receptors derive from a human donor with glioblastoma.

This CDR3 is CASSLVSIPSGGELFF. DNA for the CDR3: TGTGCCAGCAGCTTAGTCTCTATACCTTCGGGCGGGGAGCTGTTTTTT. The chain links TRBV11-2 to TRBJ2-2; D is undetermined. This CDR3 contains 16 residues. V was clipped by 1 base and J by 7 bases, with 16 bases between them. The germline V gene has CDR1 SGHAT and CDR2 FQNNGV.

Comments on this clone: At one end, the junction sequence differs from germline, possibly due to a read error. V and J are TRBV19 and TRBJ2-7; 7 bases are a match to TRBD2. Germline CDR1 reads LNHDA; CDR2 reads SQIVND (reference sequence). The CDR3 sequence is 13 residues long. The CDR3 nucleotides read TGTGCCAGCCGGGGGGAGAGCTCCTACGGGCAGTACTTC. It codes for CASRGESSYGQYF. The whole variable domain, filled in from reference TRBV19 and TRBJ2-7, reads DGGITQSPKYLFRKEGQNVTLSCEQNLNHDAMYWYRQDPGQGLRLIYYSQIVNDFQKGDIAEGYSVSREKKESFPLTVTSAQKNPTAFYLCASRGESSYGQYFGPGTRLTVT.

The chain combines TRBV6-4 with TRBJ1-2; unclear D gene. Germline-derived CDR1 and CDR2 are MRHNA and SNTAGT. Trimming took off 2 bases at V and 4 bases at J, with 14 bases between the two ends. CDR3 length: 15 residues. The CDR3: CASSDGRRTGYGYTF. The CDR3 nucleotides are TGTGCCAGCAGTGACGGCCGGAGGACGGGCTATGGCTACACCTTC.

In this sample, this clone turned up a few times. V gene TRBV5-1 combines with J gene TRBJ1-4; perhaps TRBD1 as D (6 bases). Trimming took off 0 bases at V and 6 bases at J, with 9 bases between the two ends. The V gene's germline CDR1 is SGHRS and CDR2 YFSETQ. The CDR3 has 14 amino acids. DNA of the CDR3: TGCGCCAGCAGCTTGGGACAGGTGGATGAAAAACTGTTTTTT. As protein: CASSLGQVDEKLFF.

This sequence joins TRBV5-4 and TRBJ1-2; D remains unclear. In germline, CDR1 is SGHNT, CDR2 YYREEE (reference sequence). The CDR3 runs 12 residues. Trimming cost V 4 bases and J 8 bases, with 12 bases left between them. DNA for the CDR3: TGTGCCAGCAGCGATGGGCCCGACGGCTACACCTTC. As protein: CASSDGPDGYTF.

The CDR3 region is CASSEGQGASVTNEKLFF. CDR3 DNA: TGTGCCAGCAGCGAGGGACAGGGGGCCTCCGTAACTAATGAAAAACTGTTTTTT. The chain joins TRBV9 to TRBJ1-4, with TRBD1 identical over 12 bases. Germline values: CDR1 SGDLS, CDR2 YYNGEE. The length of the CDR3 is 18 residues. The V segment lost 3 bases and the J segment 1 base; nucleotides outside the gene matches: 7.

The chain uses TRBV9 and TRBJ2-7, with 7 bases identical to TRBD1. Per germline, CDR1 SGDLS and CDR2 YYNGEE. V gave up 4 bases and J gave up 4 bases; unmatched junction bases: 8. The CDR3 sequence is 14 residues long. The CDR3 DNA follows: TGTGCCAGCAGCCCGGGGACAGTGCAATACGAGCAGTACTTC. This codes for CASSPGTVQYEQYF.

This chain joins TRBV2 and TRBJ2-7; the D gene is possibly TRBD1 (5 bases). This CDR3 region has 13 residues. Germline loops: CDR1 SNHLY, CDR2 FYNNEI. Between the trimmed V and J ends, which lost 6 bases and 6 bases, there was a span of 15 bases. CDR3 protein: CASRILTRVEQYF. The CDR3 DNA sequence: TGTGCCAGCAGGATCCTTACCAGGGTCGAGCAGTACTTC.

This clone has only one observation. The chain couples TRBV5-4 to TRBJ2-7, with 10 bases aligning to TRBD1. This CDR3 is 15 amino acids long. V was clipped by 4 bases and J by 2 bases; unmatched bases: 6. CDR1 and CDR2 (germline): SGHNT, YYREEE (reference sequence). The CDR3 reads CASSPRTGGAYEQYF. DNA for the CDR3: TGTGCCAGCAGCCCACGGACAGGGGGTGCCTACGAGCAGTACTTC.

The rearrangement links TRBV7-8 to TRBJ2-3; 7 positions agree with TRBD1. Germline trimming cut 5 bases from V and 0 bases from J; bases unmatched to any gene: 5. The germline V gene has CDR1 SGHVS and CDR2 FQNEAQ. The CDR3 length is 15 residues. The CDR3 protein is CASSPTGSSTDTQYF. Written as DNA, the CDR3 is TGTGCCAGCAGCCCGACAGGGTCTAGCACAGATACGCAGTATTTT.

The table lists this clone with a count of one. The chain carries TRBV5-1 and TRBJ2-1; 7 bases agree with TRBD1. V lost 4 bases and J lost 6; bases outside the gene matches: 4. The length of the CDR3 is 13 residues. The germline V gene encodes CDR1 SGHRS and CDR2 YFSETQ. DNA of the CDR3: TGCGCCAGCAGCACGGGACAGATCAATGAGCAGTTCTTC. Protein: CASSTGQINEQFF.

The CDR3 reads CATGGLPYEQYF. The CDR3 DNA reads TGTGCCACAGGGGGGCTGCCCTACGAGCAGTACTTC. The gene calls are TRBV6-5 and TRBJ2-7, with a weak D call TRBD1 (7 bases). CDR1 and CDR2 (germline): MNHEY, SVGAGI. The CDR3 is made up of 12 amino acids. V lost 10 bases and J lost 2, with 12 bases in between.

CDR3 nucleotides: TGTGCCAGCAGCCCCCTGGGCGGGGGATCACTGGAGACCCAGTACTTC. It specifies CASSPLGGGSLETQYF. V is TRBV7-9 and J is TRBJ2-5; 7 bases are a match to TRBD2. J gave up 5 bases and V 5 bases, and 14 bases lay outside the gene matches. The CDR3 loop spans 16 amino acids. Germline lookup yields CDR1 SEHNR and CDR2 FQNEAQ (reference sequence).

The chain recombines TRBV30 with TRBJ1-4; TRBD1 aligns across 11 bases. CDR3 length: 13 residues. The V segment lost 5 bases and the J segment 7 bases; nucleotides outside the gene matches: 3. The germline gives CDR1 GTSNPN, CDR2 SVGIG (reference sequence). The CDR3 bases are TGTGCCTGGGGGACAGGGGGAGCTGAAAAACTGTTTTTT. Translation: CAWGTGGAEKLFF. The full variable domain, completed using reference TRBV30 and TRBJ1-4, is SQTIHQWPATLVQPVGSPLSLECTVEGTSNPNLYWYRQAAGRGLQLLFYSVGIGQISSEVPQNLSASRPQDRQFILSSKKLLLSDSGFYLCAWGTGGAEKLFFGSGTQLSVL.

The chain carries TRBV9 and TRBJ1-1; D may be TRBD1 (6 bases). Germline CDR1 is SGDLS and CDR2 is YYNGEE. Trimming removed 0 bases from V and 3 bases from J, with 6 bases in between. The CDR3 has 13 amino acids. Written as DNA, the CDR3 is TGTGCCAGCAGCGTAGCAGGGGACACTGAAGCTTTCTTT. Translating gives CASSVAGDTEAFF.

The chain couples TRBV30 to TRBJ2-6; possibly TRBD1 for D (6 bases). The CDR3 covers 13 residues. The V and J ends lost 4 bases and 4 bases respectively, with 8 bases between them. The germline V gene encodes CDR1 GTSNPN and CDR2 SVGIG (reference sequence). For the CDR3, the DNA is TGTGCCTGGAACAGGGTCGGGGCCAACGTCCTGACTTTC. Translation gives CAWNRVGANVLTF.

This rearrangement joins TRBV25-1 to TRBJ1-1; D unclear. Germline CDR1 and CDR2: MGHDK and SYGVNS. This CDR3 spans 15 amino acids. Trimming shortened V by 6 bases and J by 4 bases, and 18 bases separated the two germline ends. The CDR3 sequence: CASRESSSIFTEAFF. The CDR3 DNA sequence: TGTGCCAGCAGGGAGTCGAGCAGTATCTTCACTGAAGCTTTCTTT.

The chain couples TRBV6-1 to TRBJ2-5; weak D call: TRBD2 (7 bases). The germline gives CDR1 MNHNS, CDR2 SASEGT. The V end was cut by 2 bases, the J end by 5 bases, with 18 bases between. This CDR3 spans 16 amino acids. The chain's CDR3 is CASSETGWGGLETQYF. For the CDR3, the DNA is TGTGCCAGCAGTGAAACAGGGTGGGGGGGGCTGGAGACCCAGTACTTC.

This clone was detected only a few times. The gene calls are TRBV9 and TRBJ1-3, with D unresolved. Trimming cost V 4 bases and J 0 bases, with 23 bases left between them. The germline V gene encodes CDR1 SGDLS and CDR2 YYNGEE. The CDR3 has 19 amino acids. CDR3 loop: CASSPRGARSRISGNTIYF. Here the CDR3 DNA reads TGTGCCAGCAGCCCCCGCGGAGCGCGCTCCCGCATCTCTGGAAACACCATATATTTT.

J is TRBJ1-1 and V is TRBV30; D gene uncertain. The CDR3 is made up of 14 amino acids. CDR1 is GTSNPN, CDR2 SVGIG, per germline (reference sequence). Trimming removed 0 bases from V and 4 bases from J, with 12 bases in between. CDR3 nucleotides: TGTGCCTGGAGTGTCCCGGGTCGGGTCACTGAAGCTTTCTTT. This translates into CAWSVPGRVTEAFF.

This clone was observed a few times. This chain joins TRBV18 and TRBJ1-4, with a possible D match to TRBD1 (6 bases). V lost 5 bases to trimming and J lost 6 bases, with 16 bases between them. The CDR3 contains 15 residues. Germline CDR1 is KGHSH and CDR2 is LQKENI. This chain's CDR3 is CASSSTRGGDEKLFF. The CDR3 DNA reads TGTGCCAGCTCATCGACCAGGGGAGGGGATGAAAAACTGTTTTTT.

The chain carries TRBV10-1 and TRBJ1-2; D ambiguous. This CDR3 has 10 amino acids. Germline assignment: CDR1 WNHNN and CDR2 SYGVQD (reference sequence). V lost 7 bases to trimming and J lost 4 bases, with 4 bases between them. The CDR3, as DNA: TGCGCCAGCACGGGCTATGGCTACACCTTC. Its translation is CASTGYGYTF.

This rearrangement joins TRBV7-9 to TRBJ2-3; tentatively, D is TRBD2 (6 bases). The CDR3 sequence is 12 residues long. V was shortened by 5 bases and J by 5 bases, with 8 bases between the two germline ends. Germline V gene sequence: CDR1 SEHNR, CDR2 FQNEAQ (reference sequence). In DNA form, the CDR3 reads TGTGCCAGCAGCCAGGGACTAGATACGCAGTATTTT. Translating it yields CASSQGLDTQYF.

The chain is built from TRBV6-6 and TRBJ1-4; D may be TRBD1 (6 bases). This CDR3 region has 14 residues. Trimming left V 7 bases short and J 4 bases short, with 13 bases between. CDR1 is MNHNY, CDR2 SVGAGI, per germline (reference sequence). CDR3 region: CASKRGAGNEKLFF. CDR3 DNA: TGTGCCAGCAAGCGGGGGGCGGGTAATGAAAAACTGTTTTTT.

Points on this clone: One junction end does not reproduce the germline sequence, and a read error may be involved. Other DNA variants within this sample encode the same CDR3. CDR3 loop: CSVGERQETQYF. Here the CDR3 DNA reads TGTAGCGTTGGCGAAAGACAAGAGACCCAGTACTTC. The chain links TRBV29-1 to TRBJ2-5, with D tentatively TRBD2 (5 bases). The CDR3 has 12 residues. CDR1 and CDR2 (germline): SQVTM, ANQGSEA.

This chain links TRBV7-3 with TRBJ2-5; D is possibly TRBD1 (6 bases). This CDR3 is built from 15 residues. The germline V and J ends were trimmed by 5 bases and 2 bases, with 15 bases remaining between them. The germline gives CDR1 SGHTA, CDR2 FQGTGA. The CDR3 sequence is CASSLSGHQQETQYF. The CDR3 DNA reads as TGTGCCAGCAGCCTATCGGGACACCAACAAGAGACCCAGTACTTC.

This clone showed up just a few times. The chain is built from TRBV5-4 and TRBJ2-3, with D possibly matching TRBD2 (6 bases). This CDR3 spans 13 amino acids. Trimming took off 4 bases at V and 5 bases at J, with 11 bases between the two ends. Germline CDR1 reads SGHNT; CDR2 reads YYREEE (reference sequence). The CDR3, as DNA: TGTGCCAGCAGCATAGCGGTTATAGATACGCAGTATTTT. Amino acids: CASSIAVIDTQYF.

The rearrangement uses TRBV6-1 and TRBJ2-7; D is unresolved. This CDR3 spans 14 amino acids. V was shortened by 3 bases and J by 3 bases, with 12 bases between the two germline ends. Germline values: CDR1 MNHNS, CDR2 SASEGT. The CDR3 spells CASSDIWQVYEQYF. In nucleotides, the CDR3 is TGTGCCAGCAGTGATATCTGGCAGGTCTACGAGCAGTACTTC.